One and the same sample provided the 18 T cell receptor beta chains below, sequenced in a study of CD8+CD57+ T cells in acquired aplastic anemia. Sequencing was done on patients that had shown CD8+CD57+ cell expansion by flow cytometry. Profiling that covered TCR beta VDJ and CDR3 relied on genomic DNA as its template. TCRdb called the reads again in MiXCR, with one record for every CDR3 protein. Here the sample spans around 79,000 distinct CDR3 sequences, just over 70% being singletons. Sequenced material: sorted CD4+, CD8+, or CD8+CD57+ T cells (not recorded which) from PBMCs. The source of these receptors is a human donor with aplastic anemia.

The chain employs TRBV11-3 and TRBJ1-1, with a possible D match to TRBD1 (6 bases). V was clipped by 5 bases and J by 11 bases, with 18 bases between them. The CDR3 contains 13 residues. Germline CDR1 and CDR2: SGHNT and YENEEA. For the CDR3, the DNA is TGTGCCAGCAGCCCACAGGGTGTGGAGGCCGCTTTCTTT. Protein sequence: CASSPQGVEAAFF.

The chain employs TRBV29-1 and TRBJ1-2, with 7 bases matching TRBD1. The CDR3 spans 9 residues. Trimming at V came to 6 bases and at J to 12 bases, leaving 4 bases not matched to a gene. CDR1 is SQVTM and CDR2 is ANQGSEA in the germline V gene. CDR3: CSVTGEDTF. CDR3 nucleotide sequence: TGCAGCGTCACAGGGGAAGACACCTTC.

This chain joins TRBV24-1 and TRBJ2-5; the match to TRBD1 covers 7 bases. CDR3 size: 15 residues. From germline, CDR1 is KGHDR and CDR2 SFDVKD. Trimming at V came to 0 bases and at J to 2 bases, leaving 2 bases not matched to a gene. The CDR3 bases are TGTGCCACCAGTGATTTGCGGACAGGACAAGAGACCCAGTACTTC. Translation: CATSDLRTGQETQYF.

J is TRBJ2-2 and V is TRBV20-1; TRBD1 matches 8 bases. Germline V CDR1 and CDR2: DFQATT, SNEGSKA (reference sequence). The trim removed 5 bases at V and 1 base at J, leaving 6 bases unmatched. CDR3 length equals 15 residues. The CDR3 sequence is CSAQDRDGNTGELFF. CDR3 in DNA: TGCAGTGCTCAGGACAGGGACGGGAACACCGGGGAGCTGTTTTTT.

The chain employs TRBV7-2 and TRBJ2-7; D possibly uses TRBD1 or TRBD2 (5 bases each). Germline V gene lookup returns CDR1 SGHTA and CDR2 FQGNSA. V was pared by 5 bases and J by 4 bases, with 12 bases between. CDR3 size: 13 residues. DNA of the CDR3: TGTGCCAGCAGCCGCAGGGAGACTTACGAGCAGTACTTC. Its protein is CASSRRETYEQYF.

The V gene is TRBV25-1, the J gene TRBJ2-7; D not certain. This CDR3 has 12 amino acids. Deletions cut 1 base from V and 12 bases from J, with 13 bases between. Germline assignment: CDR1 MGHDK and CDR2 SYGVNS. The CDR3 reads CASSEFNLDRYF. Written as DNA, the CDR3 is TGTGCCAGCAGTGAATTCAACCTAGACCGGTACTTC.

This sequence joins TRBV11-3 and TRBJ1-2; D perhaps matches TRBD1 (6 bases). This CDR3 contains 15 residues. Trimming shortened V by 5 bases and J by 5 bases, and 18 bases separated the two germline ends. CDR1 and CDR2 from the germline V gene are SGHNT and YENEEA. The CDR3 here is CASSRNPQGWYGYTF. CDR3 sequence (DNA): TGTGCCAGCAGCCGTAACCCCCAGGGGTGGTATGGCTACACCTTC.

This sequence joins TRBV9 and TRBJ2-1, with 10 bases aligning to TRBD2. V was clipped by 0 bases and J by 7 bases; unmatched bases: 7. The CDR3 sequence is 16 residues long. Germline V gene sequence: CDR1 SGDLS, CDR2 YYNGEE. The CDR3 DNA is TGTGCCAGCAGCGTAGTGCAGCGGGGGGGCTGGAATGAGCAGTTCTTC. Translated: CASSVVQRGGWNEQFF.

The CDR3 loop is CASSYWGARSYNEQFF. The CDR3 DNA reads TGTGCCAGCAGCTATTGGGGGGCCCGGTCCTACAATGAGCAGTTCTTC. The chain has TRBV9 and TRBJ2-1; D is possibly TRBD1 or TRBD2 (6 bases each). This CDR3 comprises 16 residues. V was pared by 4 bases and J by 1 base, with 15 bases between. Germline V gives CDR1 SGDLS, CDR2 YYNGEE.

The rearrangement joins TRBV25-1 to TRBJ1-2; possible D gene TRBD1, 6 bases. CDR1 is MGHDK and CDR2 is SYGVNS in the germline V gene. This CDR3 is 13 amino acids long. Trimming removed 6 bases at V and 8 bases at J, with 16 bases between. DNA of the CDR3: TGTGCCAGCAGACGGGACACTTATATGGGCTACACCTTC. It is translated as CASRRDTYMGYTF.

This chain's CDR3 is CSARVWGQTDTQYF. In DNA form, the CDR3 reads TGCAGTGCTAGAGTATGGGGGCAAACAGATACGCAGTATTTT. This chain joins TRBV20-1 and TRBJ2-3; weak D call: TRBD1 (6 bases). The length of the CDR3 is 14 residues. The V gene's germline CDR1 is DFQATT and CDR2 SNEGSKA (reference sequence). V lost 1 base, J lost 3 bases, and 11 bases lay in between.

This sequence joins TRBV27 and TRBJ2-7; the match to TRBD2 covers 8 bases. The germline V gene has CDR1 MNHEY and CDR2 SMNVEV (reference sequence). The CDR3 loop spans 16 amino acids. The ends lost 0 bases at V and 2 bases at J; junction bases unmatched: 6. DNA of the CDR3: TGTGCCAGCAGTTTATCGAGTAGCGGGGCCACCTACGAGCAGTACTTC. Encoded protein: CASSLSSSGATYEQYF.

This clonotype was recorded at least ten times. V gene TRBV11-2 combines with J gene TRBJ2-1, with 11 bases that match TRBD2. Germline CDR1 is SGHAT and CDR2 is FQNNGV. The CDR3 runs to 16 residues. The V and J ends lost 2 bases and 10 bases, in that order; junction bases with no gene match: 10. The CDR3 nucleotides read TGTGCCAGCAGCTTAATCGGGACTAGCGGCTATCAGGAGCAGTTCTTC. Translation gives CASSLIGTSGYQEQFF.

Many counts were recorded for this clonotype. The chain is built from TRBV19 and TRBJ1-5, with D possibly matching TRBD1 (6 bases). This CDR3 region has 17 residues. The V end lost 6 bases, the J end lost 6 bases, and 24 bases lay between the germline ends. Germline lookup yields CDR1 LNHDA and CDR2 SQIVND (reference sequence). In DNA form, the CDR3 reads TGTGCCAGTAGGGACTTAACACAGGGTAGCAGTAGTCAGCCCCAGCATTTT. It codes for CASRDLTQGSSSQPQHF.

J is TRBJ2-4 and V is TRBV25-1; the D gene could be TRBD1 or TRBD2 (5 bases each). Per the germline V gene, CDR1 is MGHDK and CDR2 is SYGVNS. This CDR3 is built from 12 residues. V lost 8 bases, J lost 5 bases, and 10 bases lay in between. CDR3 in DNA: TGTGCCAGCGCTCAGGGAGAAAACATTCAGTACTTC. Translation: CASAQGENIQYF.

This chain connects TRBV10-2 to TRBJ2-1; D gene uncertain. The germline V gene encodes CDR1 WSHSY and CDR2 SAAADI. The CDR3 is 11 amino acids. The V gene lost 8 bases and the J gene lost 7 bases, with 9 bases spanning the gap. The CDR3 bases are TGCGCCAGCGAGGAACTAAATGAGCAGTTCTTC. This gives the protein CASEELNEQFF.

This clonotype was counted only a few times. CDR3 loop: CASSLRSFSYEQYF. The CDR3 DNA is TGTGCCAGCAGCTTGAGGAGTTTTAGCTACGAGCAGTACTTC. The V gene is TRBV5-6, the J gene TRBJ2-7; D call uncertain. The germline V and J ends were trimmed by 1 base and 3 bases, with 11 bases remaining between them. The CDR3 sequence is 14 residues long. Germline V gene lookup returns CDR1 SGHDT and CDR2 YYEEEE. Full variable domain (outside the CDR3, taken from reference TRBV5-6 and TRBJ2-7): DAGVTQSPTHLIKTRGQQVTLRCSPKSGHDTVSWYQQALGQGPQFIFQYYEEEERQRGNFPDRFSGHQFPNYSSELNVNALLLGDSALYLCASSLRSFSYEQYFGPGTRLTVT.

This CDR3 is CASSPRTGSGYTF. CDR3 coding DNA: TGTGCCAGTAGTCCGAGGACAGGGAGCGGCTACACCTTC. The chain combines TRBV19 with TRBJ1-2; 8 bases map to TRBD1. CDR3 size: 13 residues. J gave up 8 bases and V 5 bases, and 7 bases lay outside the gene matches. Germline V gene sequence: CDR1 LNHDA, CDR2 SQIVND (reference sequence). The full variable domain, completed using reference TRBV19 and TRBJ1-2, is DGGITQSPKYLFRKEGQNVTLSCEQNLNHDAMYWYRQDPGQGLRLIYYSQIVNDFQKGDIAEGYSVSREKKESFPLTVTSAQKNPTAFYLCASSPRTGSGYTFGSGTRLTVV.